This is a list of T cell receptor beta chains from one sample in a study of cytomegalovirus exposure and HLA in healthy donors. Assay used: immunoSEQ multiplex PCR; TCRdb lists only in-frame clones, some missing. This table has over 110,000 clones, about four fifths appearing once. The sequenced sample was PBMCs. These receptors all stem from a male donor in good health and CMV-seropositive. Each CDR3 is given with its conserved first and last residue. The order of the fields is V gene, D gene, J gene, clone size, CDR3 DNA, CDR3 protein. A D gene is named only where the DNA matches it firmly. Size values are once, few and many counts, or a class for expanded clones, and some rows have none.

TRBV4-1	NA	TRBJ1-1	NA	TGCGCCAGCAGCCCGCCTAGCTTCCTGAACACTGAAGCTTTCTTT	CASSPPSFLNTEAFF
TRBV10-3	NA	TRBJ1-1	NA	TGTGCCATCAGAGGGGGCACTGAAGCTTTCTTT	CAIRGGTEAFF
TRBV10-3	NA	TRBJ1-5	NA	TGTGCCATCAGTGCCACAGGTACTTTGGAGCCCCAGCATTTT	CAISATGTLEPQHF
TRBV6-6	TRBD1	TRBJ1-4	NA	TGTGCCAGCAGTGCAGAGGGGGCAAAACTGTTTTTT	CASSAEGAKLFF
TRBV9	NA	TRBJ2-7	NA	TGTGCCAGCAGCGTAGGTGGCAGCGACTACGAGCAGTACTTC	CASSVGGSDYEQYF
TRBV5-4	NA	TRBJ2-2	few	TGTGCCAGCAGCTGGGCTTCGGGGGTTGTCGGGGAGCTGTTTTTT	CASSWASGVVGELFF
TRBV28	NA	TRBJ1-1	NA	TGTGCCAGCAGCCCAAGGGGGGGGCTTGAAGCTTTCTTT	CASSPRGGLEAFF
TRBV27	TRBD1	TRBJ2-6	NA	TGTGCCAGCAGTCGGTTTGACAGGGGTAGTGGGGCCAACGTCCTGACTTTC	CASSRFDRGSGANVLTF
TRBV2	TRBD1	TRBJ1-2	NA	TGTGCCAGCAGTCTTTTGTCCCCGGGACAGGGTATTGGCTACACCTTC	CASSLLSPGQGIGYTF
TRBV6-6	NA	TRBJ2-3	NA	TGTGCCAGCAGTATACAGGACCGCCTCACAGATACGCAGTATTTT	CASSIQDRLTDTQYF
TRBV25-1	NA	TRBJ1-6	once	TGTGCCAGCACCCCATCAGGAGGGGCTAATTCACCCCTCCACTTT	CASTPSGGANSPLHF
TRBV7-6	TRBD1	TRBJ2-2	NA	TGTGCCAGCAGCTGGACAGGGCCCGGGGAGCTGTTTTTT	CASSWTGPGELFF
TRBV9	TRBD2	TRBJ2-1	NA	TGTGCCAGCAGCGCTACTAGCGTCAATGAGCAGTTCTTC	CASSATSVNEQFF
TRBV6-5	NA	TRBJ2-2	NA	TGTGCCAGCCGCAGGCCCCCGAACACCGGGGAGCTGTTTTTT	CASRRPPNTGELFF
TRBV4-2	NA	TRBJ2-7	NA	TGTGCCAGCAGCCAAGAGCAGGGGCGCGAGCAGTACTTC	CASSQEQGREQYF
TRBV6-5	TRBD1	TRBJ1-1	NA	TGTGCCAGCAGGGGACAGGGTAAATCGAACACTGAAGCTTTCTTT	CASRGQGKSNTEAFF
TRBV2	NA	TRBJ2-7	once	TGTGCCAGCAGTGTGAGACATGTCCCTTACGAGCAGTACTTC	CASSVRHVPYEQYF
TRBV5-8	NA	TRBJ2-1	NA	TGTGCCAGCAGCTTGGGACTATTAAATGAGCAGTTCTTC	CASSLGLLNEQFF
TRBV6-1	NA	TRBJ2-7	NA	TGTGCCAGCAGTGTAGCGGACTCCTCCTACGAGCAGTACTTC	CASSVADSSYEQYF
TRBV4-3	NA	TRBJ2-7	NA	TGCGCCAGCAGCCCTAATCAGGGGAGTTCGGGCTACGAGCAGTACTTC	CASSPNQGSSGYEQYF
TRBV6-1	TRBD2	TRBJ2-7	NA	TGTGCCAGCAGTGGGACTAGCGGGATTGGCGAGCAGTACTTC	CASSGTSGIGEQYF
TRBV15	TRBD2	TRBJ2-3	NA	TGTGCCACCAGCACCGGGACTAGGCCCACAGATACGCAGTATTTT	CATSTGTRPTDTQYF
TRBV7-9	TRBD1	TRBJ2-7	NA	TGTGCCAGCAGCCTAGGGGACAGGGCCTACTACGAGCAGTACTTC	CASSLGDRAYYEQYF
TRBV4-1	NA	TRBJ1-2	NA	TGCGCCAGCAGCCGACAAGATGCCCCGAACTATGGCTACACCTTC	CASSRQDAPNYGYTF
TRBV5-6	NA	TRBJ1-4	few	TGTGCCAGCAGCTTGATGGGAGGATTAACTAATGAAAAACTGTTTTTT	CASSLMGGLTNEKLFF
TRBV7-3	TRBD2	TRBJ2-3	NA	TGTGCCAGCAGCTTAACACCGACTAGCGGGGGGGCTGTAGATACGCAGTATTTT	CASSLTPTSGGAVDTQYF
TRBV10-1	NA	TRBJ2-7	NA	TGCGCCAGCAGTGTTGCGGGGCCAACCTACGAGCAGTACTTC	CASSVAGPTYEQYF
TRBV7-2	TRBD2	TRBJ2-2	NA	TGTGCCAGCCATGAGCGGGGGAGCGGCCCGGGGGAGCTGTTTTTT	CASHERGSGPGELFF
TRBV2	NA	TRBJ1-2	NA	TGTGCCAGCAGTGATGGGGGCGGCGGCTATGGCTACACCTTC	CASSDGGGGYGYTF
TRBV9	TRBD2	TRBJ2-3	NA	TGTGCCAGCAGCGACTTTCTAGCGGGAGCCACAGATACGCAGTATTTT	CASSDFLAGATDTQYF
TRBV4-1	TRBD2	TRBJ2-5	NA	TGCGCCAGCAGCCGCCTGACTAGCGGGGGTGTCCAGGAGACCCAGTACTTC	CASSRLTSGGVQETQYF
TRBV19	NA	TRBJ2-7	NA	TGTGCCAGTAGTATGTTGGGACTGGGGTACGAGCAGTACTTC	CASSMLGLGYEQYF
TRBV25-1	NA	TRBJ2-7	NA	TGTGCCTCCCATACGGGGAACGAGCAGTACTTC	CASHTGNEQYF
TRBV2	NA	TRBJ2-1	NA	TGTGCCAGCAGTGACGACCCGAGCGCCTACAATGAGCAGTTCTTC	CASSDDPSAYNEQFF
TRBV7-6	NA	TRBJ2-5	NA	TGTGCCAGCAGCCCTGGACAACAAGAGACCCAGTACTTC	CASSPGQQETQYF
TRBV10-2	TRBD2	TRBJ2-3	NA	TGCGCCAGCAGTGATGTTAGCGGGGTCGGAGATACGCAGTATTTT	CASSDVSGVGDTQYF
TRBV29-1	NA	TRBJ2-7	NA	TGCAGCGTGGCTATTGGACAAGGCTACGAGCAGTACTTC	CSVAIGQGYEQYF
TRBV27	TRBD1	TRBJ2-1	NA	TGTGCCAGCAGTTTAGGCGGACAGGGGAATGAGCAGTTCTTC	CASSLGGQGNEQFF
TRBV30	NA	TRBJ1-1	NA	TGTGCCTGGAGTGTACGGGGTGAAGCTTTCTTT	CAWSVRGEAFF
TRBV5-6	TRBD2	TRBJ2-5	once	TGTGCCAGCACATACGCGGGGGAAGAGACCCAGTACTTC	CASTYAGEETQYF
TRBV5-1	TRBD1	TRBJ2-7	few	TGCGCCAGCAGCTCCGCTCCGGGACAGTCTCCTCCCGAGCAGTACTTC	CASSSAPGQSPPEQYF
TRBV6-1	NA	TRBJ1-3	once	TGTGCCAGCACTACAGACCAGGGTGGAAACACCATATATTTT	CASTTDQGGNTIYF
TRBV6-5	NA	TRBJ1-3	few	TGTGCCAGCAGTTACGCTTCAGGCGGGAACACCATATATTTT	CASSYASGGNTIYF